This T cell receptor beta chain was recorded in a study of cytomegalovirus exposure and HLA in healthy donors. Findings and caveats of the study: HLA alleles were associated with 15,000 to 20,000 TCR beta sequences in a later analysis at 0.05 false discovery rate. Using the classifier, cytomegalovirus status was reportedly diagnosed with high specificity and sensitivity.

Details on this clone: Its antigen is unidentified.

The PCR contained 60 Vbeta and 13 Jbeta primers. Repertoires were generated with immunoSEQ multiplex PCR, while TCRdb's copy carries only in-frame clones and drops some. This sample's clone table lists 100,000 to 150,000 clones. The CDR3 is 15 amino acids. J gave up 9 bases and V 0 bases, and 7 bases lay outside the gene matches. Germline V gives CDR1 SGHRS, CDR2 YFSETQ. All the people who gave samples were healthy bone marrow donors. Sequencing was done on a sample of PBMCs. The chain recombines TRBV5-1 with TRBJ2-1; 9 nucleotides agree with TRBD2. The receptor comes from a man aged 18 to 29 in good health and CMV-seronegative. CDR3 region: CASSLALGTSIEQFF. The CDR3 DNA reads as TGCGCCAGCAGCTTGGCCCTGGGGACTAGCATTGAGCAGTTCTTC.